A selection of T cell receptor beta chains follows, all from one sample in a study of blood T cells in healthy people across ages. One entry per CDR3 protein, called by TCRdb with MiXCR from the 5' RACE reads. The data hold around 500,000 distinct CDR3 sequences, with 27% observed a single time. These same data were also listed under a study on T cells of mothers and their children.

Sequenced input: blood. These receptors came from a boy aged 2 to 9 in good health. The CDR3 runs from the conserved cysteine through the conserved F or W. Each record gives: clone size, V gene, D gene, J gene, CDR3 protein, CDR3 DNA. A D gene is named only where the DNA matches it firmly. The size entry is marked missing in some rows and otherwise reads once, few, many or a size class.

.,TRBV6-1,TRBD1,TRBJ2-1,CASWGVTDRGIHEQFF,TGTGCCAGCTGGGGCGTAACGGACAGGGGGATCCATGAGCAGTTCTTC
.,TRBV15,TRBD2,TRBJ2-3,CATSREGLAGTSTDTQYF,TGTGCCACCAGCAGAGAGGGACTAGCGGGAACTAGCACAGATACGCAGTATTTT
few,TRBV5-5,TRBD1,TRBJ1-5,CASSFFPTSGTANQPQHF,TGTGCCAGCAGCTTTTTTCCGACGTCGGGGACAGCTAATCAGCCCCAGCATTTT
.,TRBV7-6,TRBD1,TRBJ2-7,CASSGWTGSEQYF,TGTGCCAGCAGTGGATGGACAGGGTCCGAGCAGTACTTC
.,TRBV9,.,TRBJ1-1,CASSVDSGATEAFF,TGTGCCAGCAGCGTAGACAGCGGGGCCACTGAAGCTTTCTTT
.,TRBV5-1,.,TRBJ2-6,CASSLTISGANVLTF,TGCGCCAGCAGCTTGACGATCTCTGGGGCCAACGTCCTGACTTTC
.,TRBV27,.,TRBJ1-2,CATRRGGQYGYTF,TGTGCCACCAGGCGGGGAGGTCAATATGGCTACACCTTC
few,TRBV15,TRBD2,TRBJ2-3,CATSRESGGAADTQYF,TGTGCCACCAGCAGAGAGAGCGGGGGGGCCGCAGATACGCAGTATTTT
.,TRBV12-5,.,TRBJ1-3,CASGLLGSGNTIYF,TGTGCTAGTGGTTTGCTGGGATCTGGAAACACCATATATTTT
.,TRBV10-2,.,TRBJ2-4,CASSEVGLARAKNIQYF,TGCGCCAGCAGTGAAGTGGGCCTAGCTAGAGCCAAAAACATTCAGTACTTC
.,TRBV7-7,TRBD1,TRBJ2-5,CASSLASASRDRVQETQYF,TGTGCTAGCAGCTTAGCGAGCGCATCCCGGGACAGGGTCCAAGAGACCCAGTACTTC
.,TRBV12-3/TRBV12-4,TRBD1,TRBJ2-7,CASRTVTGSYEQYF,TGTGCCAGCAGGACTGTGACAGGGAGCTACGAGCAGTACTTC
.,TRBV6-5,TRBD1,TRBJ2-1,CASSDRGANEQFF,TGTGCCAGCAGTGACAGGGGTGCCAATGAGCAGTTCTTC
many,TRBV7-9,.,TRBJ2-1,CASSSIWGVEGATYNEQFF,TGTGCCAGCAGCTCGATTTGGGGAGTGGAAGGCGCGACGTACAATGAGCAGTTCTTC
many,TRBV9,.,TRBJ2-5,CASSRTGIQETQYF,TGTGCCAGCAGCCGTACCGGGATCCAAGAGACCCAGTACTTC
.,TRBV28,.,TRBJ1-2,CASSLEAVNYGYTF,TGTGCCAGCAGTTTGGAAGCAGTTAACTATGGCTACACCTTC
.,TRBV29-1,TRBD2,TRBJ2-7,CSVESPDGSGRAPYEQYF,TGCAGCGTTGAAAGCCCAGATGGTAGCGGGAGAGCCCCCTACGAGCAGTACTTC
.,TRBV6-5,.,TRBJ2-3,CASSYSSAPGLGTPSSTDTQYF,TGTGCCAGCAGTTACTCGAGCGCCCCCGGACTTGGGACACCATCTAGCACAGATACGCAGTATTTT
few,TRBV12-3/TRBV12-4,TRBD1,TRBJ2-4,CASRAGTVSKNIQYF,TGTGCCAGCAGAGCCGGGACAGTATCCAAAAACATTCAGTACTTC
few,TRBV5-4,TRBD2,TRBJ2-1,CASGAGRVDEQFF,TGTGCCAGTGGGGCAGGGAGGGTTGATGAGCAGTTCTTC
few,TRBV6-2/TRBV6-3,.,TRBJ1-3,CASSYSPFDRGSSGNTIYF,TGTGCCAGCAGTTACTCGCCCTTCGACAGAGGTTCGTCTGGAAACACCATATATTTT
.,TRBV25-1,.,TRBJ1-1,CASSEWEDNTEAFF,TGTGCCAGCAGTGAATGGGAGGACAACACTGAAGCTTTCTTT
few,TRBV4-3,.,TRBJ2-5,CASSKAQGGEQYF,TGCGCCAGCAGCAAAGCTCAGGGTGGGGAGCAGTACTTC
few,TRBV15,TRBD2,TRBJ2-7,CATSRVVVTSGGYEQYF,TGTGCCACCAGCAGAGTGGTGGTAACTAGCGGGGGGTACGAGCAGTACTTC
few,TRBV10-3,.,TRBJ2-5,CAISERSAGLQETQYF,TGTGCCATCAGTGAGAGGTCCGCAGGGCTCCAAGAGACCCAGTACTTC
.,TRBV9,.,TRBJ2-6,CASSPNPNDYSGANVLTF,TGTGCCAGCAGCCCTAATCCAAACGATTACTCTGGGGCCAACGTCCTGACTTTC
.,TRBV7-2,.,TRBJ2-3,CASSSGTAKYF,TGTGCCAGCAGTTCCGGGACCGCCAAGTATTTT
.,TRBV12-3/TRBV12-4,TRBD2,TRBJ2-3,CASMASGGFSADAEYF,TGTGCCAGCATGGCTAGCGGGGGATTCAGCGCAGATGCGGAGTATTTT
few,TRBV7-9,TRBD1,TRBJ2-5,CASSRQGRQETQYF,TGTGCCAGCAGCCGACAGGGGCGGCAAGAGACCCAGTACTTC
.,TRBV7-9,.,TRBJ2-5,CASSQPMGAQETQYF,TGTGCCAGCAGCCAACCCATGGGGGCACAAGAGACCCAGTACTTC
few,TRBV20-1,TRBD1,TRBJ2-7,CSATGQSGYEQYF,TGCAGTGCCACGGGACAGTCGGGCTACGAGCAGTACTTC
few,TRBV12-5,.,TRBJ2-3,CASGWEVSTDTQYF,TGTGCTAGTGGTTGGGAAGTTAGCACAGATACGCAGTATTTT
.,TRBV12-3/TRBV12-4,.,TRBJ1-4,CASNQGPNEKLFF,TGTGCCAGTAATCAGGGGCCTAATGAAAAACTGTTTTTT